The 19 T cell receptor beta chains in this list originate from one sample, sequenced in a study of regulatory T cells in long-lasting Graves disease. Time point of the sample: persistent/refractory GD, antithyroid drugs over 5 years with positive TRAb. RNA from PBMCs was the source of the TCR library. Relying on iRepertoire HTBI primers and Arm-PCR of CDR3 regions, the team built TCR beta libraries. One entry per CDR3 protein results from TCRdb running MiXCR on the multiplex PCR reads. The sample carries about 290,000 distinct CDR3 sequences, roughly a fifth recorded once. The specimen was peripheral blood mononuclear cells (PBMCs), collected when the disease was refractory, from a patient treated with antithyroid drugs. These TCRs come from a female donor with Graves disease.

This clonotype was counted only a few times. The DNA for the CDR3 is TGCAGTGCTAGAGAATCCGGGCCAAGGGCTTTCTTT. Amino acids: CSARESGPRAFF. V gene TRBV20-1 combines with J gene TRBJ1-1, with D hard to call. The V end lost 0 bases, the J end lost 11 bases, and 13 bases lay between the germline ends. CDR1 DFQATT and CDR2 SNEGSKA come from the germline V gene (reference sequence). The CDR3 runs to 12 residues.

About this clonotype: A much more abundant neighbour one base away suggests this may be a read error. CDR3 nucleotides: TGTGCCAGCAGGGCCCCCTACTCCGAAGAGACCCAGTACTTC. Its protein product is CASRAPYSEETQYF. V and J are TRBV6-2 or TRBV6-3 and TRBJ2-5; D is unclear. The CDR3 contains 14 residues. Germline CDR1 and CDR2: MNHEY and SVGEGT. V lost 6 bases to trimming and J lost 3 bases, with 14 bases between them.

In its sample, this clonotype was seen many times. The V call is TRBV27, the J call TRBJ2-7; 7 bases map to TRBD1. Germline CDR1 is MNHEY and CDR2 is SMNVEV (reference sequence). The length of the CDR3 is 13 residues. Trimming removed 8 bases from V and 2 bases from J; junction bases left unmatched: 6. This CDR3 reads CASGDSSAYEQYF. The CDR3, as DNA: TGTGCCAGCGGGGACAGTTCGGCCTACGAGCAGTACTTC.

This clonotype was recorded once. The rearrangement links TRBV20-1 to TRBJ1-1; 8 nucleotides align to TRBD1. The germline CDR1 and CDR2 sequences are DFQATT and SNEGSKA (reference sequence). This CDR3 has 13 amino acids. Losses at the gene ends were 5 bases for V and 9 bases for J; bases not matched to a gene: 11. The CDR3: CSALGTGDGKAFF. The CDR3, as DNA: TGCAGTGCTCTAGGGACAGGTGATGGGAAAGCTTTCTTT.

This clonotype appeared a few times. CDR3 protein: CASSRGQFLYQPQHF. CDR3 coding DNA: TGTGCCAGCAGCCGGGGACAGTTTCTTTATCAGCCCCAGCATTTT. The chain carries TRBV7-2 and TRBJ1-5; 7 bases match TRBD1. Per germline, CDR1 SGHTA and CDR2 FQGNSA. The V gene end was trimmed by 5 bases and the J gene end by 5 bases; junction bases not matched to a gene: 9. The CDR3 spans 15 residues. The entire variable domain, with the rest obtained from reference TRBV7-2 and TRBJ1-5, is as follows: GAGVSQSPSNKVTEKGKDVELRCDPISGHTALYWYRQSLGQGLEFLIYFQGNSAPDKSGLPSDRFSAERTGGSVSTLTIQRTQQEDSAVYLCASSRGQFLYQPQHFGDGTRLSIL.

The table lists this clonotype with a few counts. V and J are TRBV9 and TRBJ1-1; no firm D call. Between the trimmed V and J ends, which lost 4 bases and 1 base, there was a span of 14 bases. The CDR3 totals 15 residues. Germline CDR1 reads SGDLS; CDR2 reads YYNGEE. CDR3 amino acids: CASSPMNMKNTEAFF. The CDR3 region has the DNA TGTGCCAGCAGCCCGATGAACATGAAGAACACTGAAGCTTTCTTT.

The V gene is TRBV6-1, the J gene TRBJ2-1; D might be TRBD2 (6 bases). The CDR3 is 14 amino acids. Germline assignment: CDR1 MNHNS and CDR2 SASEGT. The V gene lost 11 bases and the J gene lost 9 bases, with 23 bases spanning the gap. CDR3 nucleotides: TGTGCCTCCTCCGCCGCCGGAGGGTGGAGTGAGCAGTTCTTC. It codes for CASSAAGGWSEQFF.

This clonotype came up a few times. V and J are TRBV5-1 and TRBJ1-4; D remains ambiguous. In germline, CDR1 is SGHRS, CDR2 YFSETQ. The length of the CDR3 is 13 residues. V shed 0 bases and J shed 8 bases, with 8 bases lying between them. The CDR3 reads CASSLASREKLFF. The CDR3 DNA reads as TGCGCCAGCAGCTTGGCGTCAAGGGAAAAACTGTTTTTT. Looking up the rest from reference TRBV5-1 and TRBJ1-4 gives the full variable domain: KAGVTQTPRYLIKTRGQQVTLSCSPISGHRSVSWYQQTPGQGLQFLFEYFSETQRNKGNFPGRFSGRQFSNSRSEMNVSTLELGDSALYLCASSLASREKLFFGSGTQLSVL.

This clonotype was seen ten or more times. The rearrangement links TRBV24-1 to TRBJ2-5; possible D gene TRBD1, 5 bases. The CDR3 runs to 16 residues. Germline assignment: CDR1 KGHDR and CDR2 SFDVKD. V lost 4 bases and J lost 0, with 14 bases in between. The CDR3 DNA sequence: TGTGCCACCAGTGACCCCGCTACAGGAAACCAAGAGACCCAGTACTTC. Translating gives CATSDPATGNQETQYF.

A word on this clonotype: A much larger clone sits a single nucleotide away, making a read error possible. The rearrangement links TRBV2 to TRBJ1-1; TRBD1 is a possible D gene (6 bases). This CDR3 has 12 amino acids. Looked up from germline, CDR1 is SNHLY and CDR2 is FYNNEI. The CDR3 bases are TGTGCCAGCAGGCAGGGGTACACTGAAGCTTCCTTT. This codes for CASRQGYTEASF. The variable domain in full, completed from reference TRBV2 and TRBJ1-1, reads EPEVTQTPSHQVTQMGQEVILRCVPISNHLYFYWYRQILGQKVEFLVSFYNNEISEKSEIFDDQFSVERPDGSNFTLKIRSTKLEDSAMYFCASRQGYTEASFGQGTRLTVV.

This clonotype showed up many times. The rearrangement links TRBV2 to TRBJ2-2; 7 bases fit TRBD1. The CDR3 covers 14 residues. The trim removed 7 bases at V and 5 bases at J, leaving 7 bases unmatched. Germline V lookup: CDR1 SNHLY, CDR2 FYNNEI. CDR3: CASNRQGTTGELFF. Written as DNA, the CDR3 is TGTGCCAGCAACCGACAGGGAACAACCGGGGAGCTGTTTTTT. Full variable domain (missing parts from reference TRBV2 and TRBJ2-2): EPEVTQTPSHQVTQMGQEVILRCVPISNHLYFYWYRQILGQKVEFLVSFYNNEISEKSEIFDDQFSVERPDGSNFTLKIRSTKLEDSAMYFCASNRQGTTGELFFGEGSRLTVL.

The rearrangement links TRBV5-6 to TRBJ2-5, with 7 bases matching TRBD2. From germline, CDR1 is SGHDT and CDR2 YYEEEE. V lost 1 base, J lost 0 bases, and 9 bases stayed unmatched. The CDR3 runs 17 residues. CDR3 coding DNA: TGTGCCAGCAGCTTGTGGGTTACCGGGGGGTACCAAGAGACCCAGTACTTC. Translation: CASSLWVTGGYQETQYF.

The chain couples TRBV19 to TRBJ2-7; D is unclear. This CDR3 has 14 amino acids. CDR1 is LNHDA, CDR2 SQIVND, per germline (reference sequence). V lost 2 bases and J 3 bases, leaving 11 bases between the germline ends. The CDR3 sequence: CASSIYANYYEQYF. In nucleotides, the CDR3 is TGTGCCAGTAGTATATATGCCAACTACTACGAGCAGTACTTC.

This clonotype was observed many times. V and J are TRBV12-3 or TRBV12-4 and TRBJ1-5; 7 bases agree with TRBD1. The CDR3 length is 15 residues. Trimming at V came to 5 bases and at J to 3 bases, leaving 7 bases not matched to a gene. Written as DNA, the CDR3 is TGTGCCAGCAGTCCGCGGGACAGCTTCAATCAGCCCCAGCATTTT. Residues: CASSPRDSFNQPQHF.

The chain uses TRBV28 and TRBJ2-2; D is perhaps TRBD2 (6 bases). The CDR3 covers 14 residues. CDR1 is MDHEN and CDR2 is SYDVKM in the germline V gene. Between the trimmed V and J ends, which lost 8 bases and 6 bases, there was a span of 16 bases. CDR3 protein: CASGATSGAGELFF. In DNA form, the CDR3 reads TGTGCCAGCGGAGCGACTAGTGGAGCCGGGGAGCTGTTTTTT. The full variable domain, in which reference TRBV28 and TRBJ2-2 provide the parts outside the CDR3, is DVKVTQSSRYLVKRTGEKVFLECVQDMDHENMFWYRQDPGLGLRLIYFSYDVKMKEKGDIPEGYSVSREKKERFSLILESASTNQTSMYLCASGATSGAGELFFGEGSRLTVL.

The chain links TRBV7-2 to TRBJ2-2; D is ambiguous. Looked up from germline, CDR1 is SGHTA and CDR2 is FQGNSA. The CDR3 is 14 residues long. V was trimmed by 3 bases and J by 2 bases, leaving 7 bases between them. CDR3 sequence (DNA): TGTGCCAGCAGCTTTGGGGAAAACACCGGGGAGCTGTTTTTT. This gives the protein CASSFGENTGELFF.

The chain recombines TRBV20-1 with TRBJ1-1; TRBD1 might be the D (6 bases). The V end lost 7 bases, the J end lost 4 bases, and 13 bases lay between the germline ends. The CDR3 loop spans 12 amino acids. Germline V gene sequence: CDR1 DFQATT, CDR2 SNEGSKA (reference sequence). Written as DNA, the CDR3 is TGCAGTGGTGTACAGGGTCCCACTGAAGCTTTCTTT. It yields the protein CSGVQGPTEAFF.

This chain uses TRBV20-1 with TRBJ2-7; weak D call: TRBD1 (5 bases). Germline V gene data show CDR1 as DFQATT and CDR2 as SNEGSKA (reference sequence). The CDR3 runs to 14 residues. V lost 0 bases, J lost 5 bases, and 14 bases lay in between. The CDR3 DNA is TGCAGTGCTAGAGATTGGCAGGGCCTCAACGAGCAGTACTTC. It encodes CSARDWQGLNEQYF.

This chain uses TRBV25-1 with TRBJ1-4, with a weak D call TRBD1 (6 bases). With 6 bases removed from V and 7 bases from J, the gap between germline ends came to 18 bases. The CDR3 has 15 amino acids. Germline V gene lookup returns CDR1 MGHDK and CDR2 SYGVNS. The CDR3 nucleotides are TGTGCCAGCAGACCCCCGGGGGCGAAGTCTGAAAAACTGTTTTTT. It yields the protein CASRPPGAKSEKLFF.